These T cell receptor beta chains were read from a single sample in a study of blood T cell repertoires in COVID-19. Data came from immunoSEQ multiplex PCR; TCRdb stores just in-frame clones and leaves some out. The top ten clones hold 8.5% to 10% of a sample with more than 65,000 clones, around 85% of them seen once. Sequencing was performed on peripheral blood. The source is a woman aged 50 to 60 with acute or convalescent COVID-19. Each CDR3 is given with its conserved first and last residue. The order of the fields is D gene, J gene, CDR3 length, V gene, clone size, CDR3 protein, CDR3 DNA. The D gene is left open where the match is weak. The size entry is marked missing in some rows and otherwise reads once, few, many or a size class.

- | TRBJ2-7 | 11 | TRBV28 | - | CASSLRLEQYF | TGTGCCAGCAGTCTCAGGTTAGAGCAGTACTTC
- | TRBJ2-2 | 13 | TRBV7-9 | once | CASSTGNTGELFF | TGTGCCAGCAGTACAGGGAACACCGGGGAGCTGTTTTTT
TRBD2 | TRBJ2-7 | 17 | TRBV5-1 | - | CASSDPTRGTSIYEQYF | TGCGCCAGCAGCGACCCGACGAGGGGGACTAGCATCTACGAGCAGTACTTC
- | TRBJ1-6 | 15 | TRBV7-2 | - | CASSSRKGDNSPLHF | TGTGCCAGCAGCTCCAGAAAGGGAGATAATTCACCCCTCCACTTT
- | TRBJ2-2 | 17 | TRBV28 | - | CASRTTGGEAYTGELFF | TGTGCCAGCAGGACAACCGGCGGGGAGGCCTACACCGGGGAGCTGTTTTTT
- | TRBJ1-4 | 13 | TRBV18 | - | CASSPLPHEKLFF | TGTGCCAGCTCACCACTCCCTCATGAAAAACTGTTTTTT
- | TRBJ1-2 | 14 | TRBV3-1/TRBV3-2 | - | CASSQWTANYGYTF | TGTGCCAGCAGCCAATGGACAGCTAACTATGGCTACACCTTC
- | TRBJ1-4 | 13 | TRBV7-9 | few | CASRKEGNEKLFF | TGTGCCAGCAGAAAGGAGGGAAATGAAAAACTGTTTTTT
TRBD1 | TRBJ1-1 | 13 | TRBV5-1 | - | CASSQQGISEAFF | TGCGCCAGCAGCCAACAGGGGATCTCTGAAGCTTTCTTT
TRBD2 | TRBJ2-1 | 16 | TRBV11-3 | - | CASSLGEAGVGNEQFF | TGTGCCAGCAGCCTTGGTGAAGCGGGAGTGGGGAATGAGCAGTTCTTC
TRBD1 | TRBJ1-1 | 15 | TRBV3-1/TRBV3-2 | - | CASSQRGTGVPRAFF | TGTGCCAGCAGCCAAAGGGGGACAGGAGTCCCTAGAGCTTTCTTT
TRBD2 | TRBJ2-3 | 15 | TRBV9 | - | CASSVGLAVTDTQYF | TGTGCCAGCAGCGTAGGACTAGCGGTCACAGATACGCAGTATTTT
TRBD2 | TRBJ2-1 | 15 | TRBV27 | - | CASTRGGSSYNEQFF | TGTGCCAGCACCCGTGGCGGGAGCTCCTACAATGAGCAGTTCTTC
TRBD1 | TRBJ1-2 | 13 | TRBV12-3/TRBV12-4 | - | CASSLDRVNGYTF | TGTGCCAGCAGTTTGGACAGGGTGAACGGCTACACCTTC
- | TRBJ2-3 | 13 | TRBV18 | - | CASSYGGTDTQYF | TGTGCCAGCTCATATGGAGGAACAGATACGCAGTATTTT
TRBD1 | TRBJ2-5 | 15 | TRBV4-2 | - | CASSQDATGEETQYF | TGTGCCAGCAGCCAAGATGCGACAGGGGAAGAGACCCAGTACTTC
- | TRBJ1-2 | 14 | TRBV2 | few | CASSEAARNYGYTF | TGTGCCAGCAGTGAAGCAGCGAGGAACTATGGCTACACCTTC
- | TRBJ1-6 | 13 | TRBV3-1/TRBV3-2 | - | CASSAQGESPLHF | TGTGCCAGCAGCGCACAGGGTGAGTCACCCCTCCACTTT
TRBD2 | TRBJ2-3 | 15 | TRBV5-1 | few | CASSPWGGGTDTQYF | TGCGCCAGCAGCCCCTGGGGGGGAGGCACAGATACGCAGTATTTT